One sample yielded the 25 T cell receptor beta chains listed below, sequenced in a study of post-analysis software for immune sequencing data. Study-level points and caveats: When patients were compared with controls, about five TRBV segments were more frequent, TRBV5-6, TRBV5-1 and TRBV20-1 among them.

Unique molecular identifiers were built into the TCR beta cDNA libraries. TCRdb reanalysed the PCR reads using MiXCR and keeps one entry per CDR3 protein. The repertoire holds over 250,000 distinct CDR3 sequences, with 35% to 45% as singletons. No antigen has been identified for these receptors. The specimen was blood. The receptors derive from a girl under 18 with multiple sclerosis.

This clonotype was picked up a small number of times. V and J are TRBV6-5 and TRBJ1-1, with 10 bases fitting TRBD1. V was pared by 7 bases and J by 2 bases, with 7 bases of the junction left unmatched. The CDR3 runs to 15 residues. CDR1 and CDR2 (germline): MNHEY, SVGAGI. CDR3 region: CASTAGTGANTEAFF. The CDR3 nucleotides read TGTGCCAGCACCGCAGGGACAGGGGCAAACACTGAAGCTTTCTTT.

The CDR3 loop is CASSQEGSTSTDTQYF. CDR3 nucleotide sequence: TGCGCCAGCAGCCAAGAGGGGTCCACTAGCACAGATACGCAGTATTTT. The genes are TRBV4-1 and TRBJ2-3; D uncertain. Germline values: CDR1 MGHRA, CDR2 YSYEKL. The CDR3 runs 16 residues. V dropped 0 bases and J dropped 0 bases, with 10 bases sitting between them.

This clonotype showed up just a few times. The gene calls are TRBV12-3 or TRBV12-4 and TRBJ1-1, with no clear D. The CDR3 loop spans 13 amino acids. Deletions cut 0 bases from V and 8 bases from J, with 10 bases between. This CDR3 reads CASSLAHWGEAFF. CDR3 DNA sequence: TGTGCCAGCAGTTTAGCGCATTGGGGAGAAGCTTTCTTT.

This clonotype has ten or more counts. The V and J genes are TRBV6-5 and TRBJ2-1; D gene ambiguous. The CDR3 runs to 15 residues. The V end lost 2 bases, the J end lost 3 bases, and 11 bases lay between the germline ends. In germline, CDR1 is MNHEY, CDR2 SVGAGI. CDR3 sequence reads: CASSYVFGVYNEQFF. The CDR3 DNA reads as TGTGCCAGCAGTTACGTCTTTGGGGTCTACAATGAGCAGTTCTTC.

This clonotype was seen a few times. The chain is built from TRBV20-1 and TRBJ1-2; 9 bases agree with TRBD1. Germline CDR1 DFQATT, CDR2 SNEGSKA (reference sequence). Trimming took 3 bases from V and 7 from J; bases not matched to a gene: 9. There are 14 residues in the CDR3. The CDR3 DNA reads TGCAGTGCTAGCTTAGGGGACAGGGACGGTGGCTACACCTTC. Translation: CSASLGDRDGGYTF.

As to this clonotype: It may be a read error: a sequence one base away is much more abundant. CDR3 protein: CVSSEGTRSSYNEQFF. As DNA, the CDR3 is TGTGTCAGCAGCGAAGGGACCAGGAGCTCCTACAATGAGCAGTTCTTC. This chain joins TRBV9 and TRBJ2-1; either TRBD1 or TRBD2 may supply D (5 bases each). CDR1 is SGDLS, CDR2 YYNGEE, per germline. This CDR3 is built from 16 residues.

Many counts were recorded for this clonotype. A read error is possible here, since a much larger clone lies one base away. The rearrangement uses TRBV20-1 and TRBJ2-1; 9 nucleotides agree with TRBD2. In germline, CDR1 is DFQATT, CDR2 SNEGSKA (reference sequence). The CDR3 has 12 residues. CDR3 sequence reads: CRAGLARNEQFF. In DNA form, the CDR3 reads TGCAGGGCCGGACTAGCGCGGAATGAGCAGTTCTTC.

The rearrangement uses TRBV2 and TRBJ1-1, with TRBD1 identical over 9 bases. The CDR3 is 14 amino acids. Per germline, CDR1 SNHLY and CDR2 FYNNEI. V was clipped by 6 bases and J by 5 bases; unmatched bases: 7. CDR3 protein: CASRGQGGKTEAFF. In DNA form, the CDR3 reads TGTGCCAGCAGGGGACAGGGAGGAAAAACTGAAGCTTTCTTT.

This chain connects TRBV20-1 to TRBJ1-1, with D perhaps matching TRBD1 (5 bases). This CDR3 spans 15 amino acids. Germline CDR1 is DFQATT and CDR2 is SNEGSKA (reference sequence). The V and J ends lost 6 bases and 1 base respectively, with 18 bases between them. In nucleotides, the CDR3 is TGCAGTGCCATTACTTTAAAAACAGGGAACACTGAAGCTTTCTTT. It yields the protein CSAITLKTGNTEAFF.

In this sample, this clonotype turned up many times. The gene calls are TRBV5-1 and TRBJ2-5; 11 bases agree with TRBD2. The CDR3 is made up of 15 amino acids. Germline assignment: CDR1 SGHRS and CDR2 YFSETQ. The junction had 2 bases not matched to a gene; V was cut back by 0 bases and J by 4 bases. The chain's CDR3 is CASSLAGLAGETQYF. The CDR3 DNA is TGCGCCAGCAGCTTGGCCGGACTAGCGGGAGAGACCCAGTACTTC.

This clonotype was observed at least ten times. The chain recombines TRBV19 with TRBJ2-5; D is unresolved. Trimming took off 3 bases at V and 4 bases at J, with 15 bases between the two ends. Germline CDR1 reads LNHDA; CDR2 reads SQIVND (reference sequence). This CDR3 has 15 residues. CDR3 in amino acids: CASSMWADPGETQYF. CDR3 sequence (DNA): TGTGCCAGTAGTATGTGGGCAGACCCGGGAGAGACCCAGTACTTC.

As regards this clonotype: This clone may be a read error of a much larger clone one base away. V and J are TRBV4-1 and TRBJ1-1; D is unresolved. The CDR3 is 15 amino acids. From germline, CDR1 is MGHRA and CDR2 YSYEKL. The CDR3: CASNQDTDLNTEAFF. In nucleotides, the CDR3 is TGCGCCAGCAACCAAGACACCGACCTGAACACTGAAGCTTTCTTT.

This sequence joins TRBV20-1 and TRBJ1-2, with D perhaps TRBD1 (6 bases). The CDR3 sequence is 10 residues long. Germline CDR1 DFQATT, CDR2 SNEGSKA (reference sequence). The CDR3 DNA reads as TGCAGAGCCCCAGGGGATGGCTACACCTTC. Amino acid sequence: CRAPGDGYTF.

The V gene is TRBV5-1, the J gene TRBJ2-1; 13 bases line up with TRBD2. This CDR3 region has 18 residues. Germline-derived CDR1 and CDR2 are SGHRS and YFSETQ. V dropped 4 bases and J dropped 5; count of bases not matched to a gene: 12. The CDR3 DNA is TGCGCCAGCAGCCCACGAGGGACTAGCGGGGCCTCAGACAATGAGCAGTTCTTC. It specifies CASSPRGTSGASDNEQFF.

V gene TRBV7-2 combines with J gene TRBJ2-3; 13 nucleotides align to TRBD2. V was clipped by 4 bases and J by 2 bases; unmatched bases: 3. Germline loops: CDR1 SGHTA, CDR2 FQGNSA. This CDR3 is 16 amino acids long. The CDR3 reads CASSSGTSGNTDTQYF. The CDR3 coding sequence is TGTGCCAGCAGCTCCGGGACTAGCGGGAACACAGATACGCAGTATTTT.

This clonotype was counted at least ten times. This sequence joins TRBV29-1 and TRBJ1-2, with TRBD1 matching over 7 bases. J gave up 0 bases and V 6 bases, and 4 bases lay outside the gene matches. The CDR3 contains 13 residues. CDR1 is SQVTM and CDR2 is ANQGSEA in the germline V gene. The CDR3: CSVRDSSNYGYTF. CDR3 DNA sequence: TGCAGCGTACGGGACAGCTCTAACTATGGCTACACCTTC. Based on the CDR3 plus reference TRBV29-1 and TRBJ1-2, the full variable domain is SAVISQKPSRDICQRGTSLTIQCQVDSQVTMMFWYRQQPGQSLTLIATANQGSEATYESGFVIDKFPISRPNLTFSTLTVSNMSPEDSSIYLCSVRDSSNYGYTFGSGTRLTVV.

As concerns this clonotype: This clone may be a read error of a much larger clone one base away. The chain links TRBV15 to TRBJ1-2, with D unclear. Per the germline V gene, CDR1 is LNHNV and CDR2 is YYDKDF (reference sequence). The CDR3 runs 14 residues. V was cut by 0 bases and J by 6 bases, with 11 bases left in between. CDR3 protein: CATSREGILHGYTF. The CDR3 DNA is TGTGCCACCAGCAGAGAAGGGATTCTCCATGGCTACACCTTC.

This clonotype was seen more than once but under ten times. A much larger clone differs by one base, so this may be a read error. The chain has TRBV7-9 and TRBJ2-7; D is unresolved. Per the germline V gene, CDR1 is SEHNR and CDR2 is FQNEAQ (reference sequence). This CDR3 spans 15 amino acids. Trimming removed 2 bases from V and 10 bases from J, with 21 bases in between. CDR3 protein: CASSLTTVFQEAQYF. Here the CDR3 DNA reads TGTGCCAGCAGCTTAACAACAGTGTTCCAAGAGGCCCAGTACTTC.

About this clonotype: Its ends do not fully match the called genes, so a read error is possible. The chain combines TRBV12-3 or TRBV12-4 with TRBJ2-4; possibly TRBD1 for D (7 bases). This CDR3 has 16 amino acids. The CDR3 DNA reads as TGTGCCAGCAGCTTAGCGGCCAGGGGGGCCAAAAACATTCAGTACTTC. The encoded protein is CASSLAARGAKNIQYF.

The rearrangement links TRBV5-1 to TRBJ2-5, with D perhaps TRBD2 (6 bases). Germline CDR1 SGHRS, CDR2 YFSETQ. The length of the CDR3 is 14 residues. V was clipped by 3 bases and J by 0 bases, with 9 bases between them. CDR3 nucleotide sequence: TGCGCCAGCAGCTGGGGACTGAACCAAGAGACCCAGTACTTC. It specifies CASSWGLNQETQYF.

For this clonotype: At one of its ends the junction is not consistent with the germline gene, which may arise from a read error. CDR3 DNA sequence: TGTGCCAGCAACTTAGTGGGACAGGGAACCTACGAGCAGTACTTC. It codes for CASNLVGQGTYEQYF. V gene TRBV7-2 combines with J gene TRBJ2-7; 9 bases are a match to TRBD1. CDR1 and CDR2 (germline): SGHTA, FQGNSA. This CDR3 has 15 residues.

In its sample, this clonotype was seen many times. The V and J genes are TRBV28 and TRBJ2-5; 9 bases agree with TRBD1. With 5 bases clipped from V and 5 bases from J, the junction kept 6 bases outside the gene matches. The V gene's germline CDR1 is MDHEN and CDR2 SYDVKM. The CDR3 covers 14 residues. DNA for the CDR3: TGTGCCAGCAGTCACACAGGGGGCGGCGAGACCCAGTACTTC. Translating gives CASSHTGGGETQYF. Using reference TRBV28 and TRBJ2-5 for the parts outside the CDR3, the full variable domain is DVKVTQSSRYLVKRTGEKVFLECVQDMDHENMFWYRQDPGLGLRLIYFSYDVKMKEKGDIPEGYSVSREKKERFSLILESASTNQTSMYLCASSHTGGGETQYFGPGTRLLVL.

This clonotype was counted many times. The genes are TRBV29-1 and TRBJ2-7; D possibly corresponds to TRBD1 (6 bases). The CDR3 has 12 amino acids. V lost 4 bases, J lost 4 bases, and 11 bases lay in between. Looked up from germline, CDR1 is SQVTM and CDR2 is ANQGSEA. The CDR3 nucleotides are TGCAGCGTTGCTACAGGGAGTTACGAGCAGTACTTC. It specifies CSVATGSYEQYF.

The chain carries TRBV7-2 and TRBJ2-3, with D maybe TRBD2 (5 bases). V was trimmed by 2 bases and J by 4 bases, leaving 10 bases between them. CDR3 length: 14 residues. CDR1 is SGHTA and CDR2 is FQGNSA in the germline V gene. The CDR3 here is CASSLLAMPDTQYF. CDR3 sequence (DNA): TGTGCCAGCAGCTTACTAGCAATGCCAGATACGCAGTATTTT. The variable domain in full, with the rest retrieved from reference TRBV7-2 and TRBJ2-3, is GAGVSQSPSNKVTEKGKDVELRCDPISGHTALYWYRQSLGQGLEFLIYFQGNSAPDKSGLPSDRFSAERTGGSVSTLTIQRTQQEDSAVYLCASSLLAMPDTQYFGPGTRLTVL.

Turning to this clonotype: This may come from a read error, since a much larger clone is one base off. The J gene is TRBJ2-2, the V gene TRBV29-1, with D perhaps assigned TRBD1 or TRBD2 (5 bases each). V dropped 7 bases and J dropped 0 bases, with 15 bases sitting between them. The CDR3 extends over 15 amino acids. Per the germline V gene, CDR1 is SQVTM and CDR2 is ANQGSEA. Written as DNA, the CDR3 is TGCAGCGCCACGAGGGGCGATGCGAACACCGGGGAGCTGTTTTTT. Protein sequence: CSATRGDANTGELFF.